This T cell receptor beta chain was recovered during a study of Ad26.COV2.S vaccination and SARS-CoV-2 variants. Looking at the study overall: Among those in the COV1001 Ad26.COV2.S trial arm was the donor. The authors gave Ad26.COV2.S intramuscularly, either once or twice 56 days apart.

As to treatment: about 20 received Ad26.COV2.S at low or high dose, single or two shots; several received placebo; per-sample allocation not given. Material that was analyzed had been drawn on day 63 after the first vaccine or placebo injection. A Boston donor was an adult aged 18-55 years. Built on an Ad26 vector, the vaccine expressed Wuhan-strain SARS-CoV-2 spike. Trimming took 0 bases from V and 0 from J, leaving 20 bases between them. CDR3 length: 19 residues. The V gene's germline CDR1 is SEHNR and CDR2 FQNEAQ (reference sequence). TCRdb's copy holds only in-frame clones and misses some; the assay was immunoSEQ multiplex PCR. The sample lists about 350,000 clones; about 89% were seen once.

This receptor was obtained from a person between 18 and 59 years old who received the Ad26.COV2.S COVID-19 vaccine or a placebo. This chain links TRBV7-9 with TRBJ2-5; D may be TRBD2 (7 bases). The sample was peripheral blood, taken in a trial of Ad26.COV2.S vaccine versus placebo. The CDR3 here is CASSLAQLFGGRYQETQYF. For the CDR3, the DNA is TGTGCCAGCAGCTTAGCGCAGTTATTCGGGGGGCGCTACCAAGAGACCCAGTACTTC.